These 13 T cell receptor beta chains share one sample of origin, sequenced in a study of blood T cell repertoires in COVID-19. Generated by immunoSEQ multiplex PCR, the TCRdb table keeps only in-frame clones and is missing some. The profile shows 100,000 to 150,000 clones, approximately 82% of them singletons. The sequencing input was peripheral blood. The origin of the receptors is a man aged 35 to 55 with active or convalescent COVID-19.

The V gene is TRBV5-1, the J gene TRBJ2-5; a possible D gene is TRBD1 (6 bases). The germline gives CDR1 SGHRS, CDR2 YFSETQ. The CDR3 is 15 residues long. The V gene lost 4 bases and the J gene lost 1 base, with 14 bases spanning the gap. CDR3 amino acids: CASSVQGDIQETQYF. The CDR3 nucleotides are TGCGCCAGCAGCGTACAAGGGGACATCCAAGAGACCCAGTACTTC.

This clone was counted a few times. Other nucleotide sequences in the sample specify the same CDR3. The chain uses TRBV12-3 or TRBV12-4 and TRBJ1-2; 8 bases match TRBD1. The length of the CDR3 is 13 residues. Trimming took 1 base from V and 8 from J; bases not matched to a gene: 3. CDR3: CASSLGTGYGYTF. The CDR3 coding sequence is TGTGCCAGCAGTTTAGGGACAGGGTACGGCTACACCTTC.

This clone appeared once. The J gene is TRBJ2-1, the V gene TRBV5-1; 9 positions match TRBD2. Unmatched junction bases numbered 8, after V lost 4 bases and J lost 3 bases. Germline values: CDR1 SGHRS, CDR2 YFSETQ. CDR3 length equals 16 residues. CDR3 in DNA: TGCGCCAGCAGCGATAGAAGCGGGGGGTTCTACAATGAGCAGTTCTTC. As protein: CASSDRSGGFYNEQFF. Looking up the rest from reference TRBV5-1 and TRBJ2-1 gives the full variable domain: KAGVTQTPRYLIKTRGQQVTLSCSPISGHRSVSWYQQTPGQGLQFLFEYFSETQRNKGNFPGRFSGRQFSNSRSEMNVSTLELGDSALYLCASSDRSGGFYNEQFFGPGTRLTVL.

CDR3 DNA: TGTGCCAGCAGCTCCGGGACTAGGTGGGAGACCCAGTACTTC. Its translation: CASSSGTRWETQYF. The chain uses TRBV5-4 and TRBJ2-5, with 8 bases fitting TRBD2. The CDR3 totals 14 residues. V lost 3 bases and J lost 5; bases outside the gene matches: 6. Per the germline V gene, CDR1 is SGHNT and CDR2 is YYREEE (reference sequence).

The chain combines TRBV6-6 with TRBJ1-6, with a possible D match to TRBD1 (6 bases). Deletions cut 7 bases from V and 8 bases from J, with 18 bases between. The CDR3 has 15 residues. In germline, CDR1 is MNHNY, CDR2 SVGAGI (reference sequence). CDR3 bases: TGTGCCAGCATCCTAGGGGGGGCCAAGGATTCACCCCTCCACTTT. Translated: CASILGGAKDSPLHF.

J is TRBJ2-7 and V is TRBV3-1 (or the pseudogene TRBV3-2), with a possible D match to TRBD2 (6 bases). The V and J ends lost 1 base and 6 bases respectively, with 7 bases between them. The CDR3 spans 12 residues. Germline V gene sequence: CDR1 LGHDT, CDR2 YNNKEL (reference sequence). The CDR3 loop reads CASSQGRGEQYF. The CDR3 nucleotides read TGTGCCAGCAGCCAAGGGAGGGGCGAGCAGTACTTC.

This clone was seen more than once but under ten times. V and J are TRBV5-4 and TRBJ2-2; no definite D call. Trimming shortened V by 4 bases and J by 0 bases, and 4 bases separated the two germline ends. The CDR3 consists of 13 residues. The germline V gene encodes CDR1 SGHNT and CDR2 YYREEE (reference sequence). The CDR3 is CASSITNTGELFF. CDR3 bases: TGTGCCAGCAGCATCACGAACACCGGGGAGCTGTTTTTT.

The CDR3 region has the DNA TGTGCCAGCAGCTTGGATGGGACAGGGGGCGCCGAGCAGTACTTC. It specifies CASSLDGTGGAEQYF. V and J are TRBV5-4 and TRBJ2-7, with 12 bases fitting TRBD1. After removal of 0 bases from V and 6 bases from J, the junction contained 4 bases not matched to a gene. Germline CDR1 and CDR2: SGHNT and YYREEE (reference sequence). The CDR3 runs 15 residues.

This clone is a singleton in its sample. CDR3 sequence reads: CASSDLKDSDNQPQHF. The CDR3 DNA sequence: TGTGCCAGCAGCGACCTAAAGGACAGCGACAATCAGCCCCAGCATTTT. The gene calls are TRBV5-6 and TRBJ1-5, with D possibly TRBD1 on 6 matching bases. The CDR3 length is 16 residues. Germline loops: CDR1 SGHDT, CDR2 YYEEEE. The V and J ends lost 4 bases and 3 bases respectively, with 17 bases between them.

The chain uses TRBV21-1 and TRBJ2-7; the table's D call TRBD2 went unverified against the DNA. TRBV21-1 is flagged as a pseudogene. This CDR3 is 14 amino acids long. The CDR3 loop is CASSSIGLSYEQYF. The CDR3 DNA is TGTGCCAGCAGCAGTATAGGACTTTCCTACGAGCAGTACTTC.

The chain links TRBV5-5 to TRBJ1-1; 12 bases are shared with TRBD1. Germline CDR1 reads SGHKS; CDR2 reads YYEKEE (reference sequence). V lost 0 bases to trimming and J lost 6 bases; unmatched junction nucleotides: 3. The CDR3 length is 15 residues. CDR3 in DNA: TGTGCCAGCAGCTTGGTAGGGACAGGGGGCTCTGAAGCTTTCTTT. Its protein product is CASSLVGTGGSEAFF. Together with reference TRBV5-5 and TRBJ1-1, the CDR3 gives the full variable domain: DAGVTQSPTHLIKTRGQQVTLRCSPISGHKSVSWYQQVLGQGPQFIFQYYEKEERGRGNFPDRFSARQFPNYSSELNVNALLLGDSALYLCASSLVGTGGSEAFFGQGTRLTVV.

The rearrangement uses TRBV6-5 and TRBJ1-2; 9 bases align to TRBD1. The CDR3 spans 16 residues. Germline assignment: CDR1 MNHEY and CDR2 SVGAGI. The ends lost 2 bases at V and 6 bases at J; junction bases unmatched: 10. CDR3 protein: CASSYPGTGNIDGYTF. The CDR3 bases are TGTGCCAGCAGTTACCCCGGGACAGGGAATATCGATGGCTACACCTTC.

V gene TRBV30 combines with J gene TRBJ1-3; 11 nucleotides line up with TRBD1. CDR3 size: 15 residues. Germline V gene lookup returns CDR1 GTSNPN and CDR2 SVGIG (reference sequence). With V trimmed by 3 bases and J by 4 bases, 5 bases remained unmatched. As DNA, the CDR3 is TGTGCCTGGAGCCGGACAGGGGGCGCGGGAAACACCATATATTTT. This gives the protein CAWSRTGGAGNTIYF.